The source of this T cell receptor beta chain is a study of PD-1 blockade in mismatch repair-deficient tumors. Study context: Enrolled about 2013-2016, patients had progressing, pretreated mismatch repair-deficient cancers of 12 types.

The TCR-sequenced patients were three responders to pembrolizumab. Study-wide results and caveats: Tumor-resident clones, often absent from pretreatment blood, expanded after pembrolizumab and then contracted.

Data came from immunoSEQ multiplex PCR; TCRdb stores just in-frame clones and leaves some out. The sample shows 60,000 to 75,000 clones, 88% of them seen only once. A remark on this clone: Its specificity is unknown.

The CDR3 length is 17 residues. The V gene lost 0 bases and the J gene lost 11 bases, with 26 bases spanning the gap. Looked up from germline, CDR1 is SQVTM and CDR2 is ANQGSEA. The sequence was collected from an adult with mismatch repair-deficient cancer. The chain is built from TRBV29-1 and TRBJ2-4, with D possibly called TRBD1 or TRBD2 (5 bases each). This material consisted of peripheral blood, taken 52 weeks after starting pembrolizumab. The CDR3: CSVEDLSTAEHKRVQYF. CDR3 in DNA: TGCAGCGTTGAAGATCTTTCGACAGCGGAACACAAAAGGGTTCAGTACTTC.